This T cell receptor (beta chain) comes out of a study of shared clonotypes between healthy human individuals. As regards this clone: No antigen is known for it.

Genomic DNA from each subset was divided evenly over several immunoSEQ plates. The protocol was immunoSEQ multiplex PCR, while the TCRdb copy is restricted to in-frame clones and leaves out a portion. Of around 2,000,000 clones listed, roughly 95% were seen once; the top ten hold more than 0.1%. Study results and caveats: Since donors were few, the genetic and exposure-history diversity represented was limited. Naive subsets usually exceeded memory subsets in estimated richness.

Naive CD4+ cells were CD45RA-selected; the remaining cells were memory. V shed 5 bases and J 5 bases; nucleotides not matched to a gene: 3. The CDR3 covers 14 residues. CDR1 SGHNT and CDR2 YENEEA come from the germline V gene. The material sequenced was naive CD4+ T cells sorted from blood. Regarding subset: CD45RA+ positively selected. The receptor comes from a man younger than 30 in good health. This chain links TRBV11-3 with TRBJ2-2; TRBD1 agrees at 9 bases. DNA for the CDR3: TGTGCCAGCAGCCGGGACAGGGCGACCGGGGAGCTGTTTTTT. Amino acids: CASSRDRATGELFF. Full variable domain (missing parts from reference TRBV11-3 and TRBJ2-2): EAGVVQSPRYKIIEKKQPVAFWCNPISGHNTLYWYLQNLGQGPELLIRYENEEAVDDSQLPKDRFSAERLKGVDSTLKIQPAELGDSAVYLCASSRDRATGELFFGEGSRLTVL.